The clone carrying this T cell receptor beta chain turned up a few times. The antigen is not known. There are 12 residues in the CDR3. CDR1 and CDR2 (germline): LNHDA, SQIVND (reference sequence). V was pared by 10 bases and J by 6 bases, with 15 bases between. To make TCR beta libraries, researchers used iRepertoire HTBI primers and Arm-PCR of CDR3 regions. TCRdb independently ran MiXCR on the multiplex PCR reads; one entry per CDR3 protein. This repertoire shows roughly 400,000 distinct CDR3 sequences, around 20% found once; its top ten account for 13% to 15%. This record belongs to a study of regulatory T cells in long-lasting Graves disease. General study results and limits: Persistent patients had more shared public clonotypes (fewer than 3,000) than new patients (approximately 920).

Time point indicated: persistent/refractory GD, antithyroid drugs over 5 years with positive TRAb. The TCR library was made from RNA that had been extracted from PBMCs in TRIzol. The material was peripheral blood mononuclear cells (PBMCs), obtained when the disease was refractory, from a patient treated with antithyroid drugs. The chain couples TRBV19 to TRBJ1-2, with TRBD1 as a possible D gene (5 bases). The TCR was taken from a female donor with Graves disease. DNA of the CDR3: TGTGCCACCGAATTCGCGGGGGATGGCTACACCTTC. Encoded protein: CATEFAGDGYTF. Full variable domain (rest looked up from reference TRBV19 and TRBJ1-2): DGGITQSPKYLFRKEGQNVTLSCEQNLNHDAMYWYRQDPGQGLRLIYYSQIVNDFQKGDIAEGYSVSREKKESFPLTVTSAQKNPTAFYLCATEFAGDGYTFGSGTRLTVV.